This passage covers 30 T cell receptor beta chains from one sample sequenced in a study of blood T cell repertoires in COVID-19 (dated by TCRdb to the early 2020s). Receptor amplification or capture employed the immunoSEQ multiplex PCR assay. The table comes from immuneACCESS by way of TCRdb, which keeps in-frame sequences with V and J called. Part of the clones is missing from these tables; in studies checked, under half for an unresolved V gene and the rest for unknown reasons. In all, the sample holds fewer than 200,000 clones, and about 83% of those were seen once. The leading ten clones occupy around 7.6% of the sample. Sample: peripheral blood. The receptors shown here come from a man aged 40-49 years who had recovered from COVID-19.

CDR3 nucleotide sequence: TGTGCCAGCAGCCATCCACCGGGACACTCTCCTCGGCAGTTCTTC. It is translated as CASSHPPGHSPRQFF. The rearrangement joins TRBV7-2 to TRBJ2-1; a weak D match, TRBD1 (6 bases). CDR3 length equals 15 residues. Trimming removed 5 bases from V and 12 bases from J, with 23 bases in between. The germline CDR1 and CDR2 sequences are SGHTA and FQGNSA.

V usage is TRBV9 and J usage is TRBJ2-1, with 9 bases fitting TRBD1. Germline values: CDR1 SGDLS, CDR2 YYNGEE. The V gene end was trimmed by 0 bases and the J gene end by 7 bases; junction bases not matched to a gene: 5. This CDR3 has 15 amino acids. CDR3 sequence reads: CASSVGDRVWNEQFF. CDR3 nucleotides: TGTGCCAGCAGCGTAGGGGACAGGGTATGGAATGAGCAGTTCTTC. The full variable domain, with the rest looked up from reference TRBV9 and TRBJ2-1, is DSGVTQTPKHLITATGQRVTLRCSPRSGDLSVYWYQQSLDQGLQFLIQYYNGEERAKGNILERFSAQQFPDLHSELNLSSLELGDSALYFCASSVGDRVWNEQFFGPGTRLTVL.

The chain has TRBV6-6 and TRBJ2-1, with 10 bases fitting TRBD2. The CDR3 contains 15 residues. V shed 2 bases and J 6 bases; nucleotides not matched to a gene: 4. Germline CDR1 is MNHNY and CDR2 is SVGAGI (reference sequence). Here the CDR3 reads CASSYELAGFNEQFF. Here the CDR3 DNA reads TGTGCCAGCAGTTACGAACTAGCGGGGTTCAATGAGCAGTTCTTC.

This clone has a handful of counts. The J gene is TRBJ1-6, the V gene TRBV10-3, with D hard to call. Trimming shortened V by 6 bases and J by 7 bases, and 16 bases separated the two germline ends. This CDR3 spans 15 amino acids. Germline V gene lookup returns CDR1 ENHRY and CDR2 SYGVKD. CDR3 bases: TGTGCCATCAGAGAAAGACAAGGGAGCAATTCACCCCTCCACTTT. This encodes CAIRERQGSNSPLHF.

The chain couples TRBV13 to TRBJ2-3, with D possibly being TRBD2 (6 bases). CDR1 is PRHDT, CDR2 FYEKMQ, per germline (reference sequence). The CDR3 is made up of 16 amino acids. Trimming shortened V by 4 bases and J by 2 bases, and 16 bases separated the two germline ends. CDR3 DNA sequence: TGTGCCAGCAGCTCCCCGAGTGGGGGGACCACAGATACGCAGTATTTT. Translated, it gives CASSSPSGGTTDTQYF.

This sequence joins TRBV12-3 or TRBV12-4 and TRBJ1-1; D perhaps matches TRBD1 (5 bases). This CDR3 spans 13 amino acids. Trimming took 4 bases from V and 2 from J, leaving 8 bases between them. CDR3 residues: CASSSTVNTEAFF. The CDR3 DNA reads as TGTGCCAGCAGTTCGACAGTAAACACTGAAGCTTTCTTT.

This clone was found a few times. V gene TRBV5-4 combines with J gene TRBJ2-3; unclear D gene. In germline, CDR1 is SGHNT, CDR2 YYREEE (reference sequence). The CDR3 has 14 residues. V dropped 0 bases and J dropped 0 bases, with 5 bases sitting between them. CDR3 sequence reads: CASSLVESTDTQYF. CDR3 coding DNA: TGTGCCAGCAGCTTGGTAGAAAGCACAGATACGCAGTATTTT.

This clone was picked up one time. J is TRBJ2-5 and V is TRBV30, with 12 bases matching TRBD2. Looked up from germline, CDR1 is GTSNPN and CDR2 is SVGIG (reference sequence). This CDR3 has 15 amino acids. The ends lost 1 base at V and 7 bases at J; junction bases unmatched: 7. For the CDR3, the DNA is TGTGCCTGGAGTGGACTAGCGGGAGCCGTGGGGACCCAGTACTTC. As protein: CAWSGLAGAVGTQYF.

This clone was detected only a few times. The chain couples TRBV3-1 (or the pseudogene TRBV3-2) to TRBJ2-5, with D possibly TRBD1 on 6 matching bases. In germline, CDR1 is LGHDT, CDR2 YNNKEL (reference sequence). V lost 0 bases to trimming and J lost 2 bases, with 7 bases between them. The CDR3 is 14 amino acids. CDR3 sequence reads: CASSQDRGQETQYF. Written as DNA, the CDR3 is TGTGCCAGCAGCCAAGACAGGGGTCAAGAGACCCAGTACTTC.

This clone was seen a few times. CDR3 in amino acids: CASSSKTYNEQFF. DNA for the CDR3: TGTGCCAGCAGTTCAAAAACCTACAATGAGCAGTTCTTC. The genes are TRBV6-6 and TRBJ2-1; D is unresolved. The germline V and J ends were trimmed by 4 bases and 2 bases, with 6 bases remaining between them. The CDR3 is 13 residues long. Germline V gene lookup returns CDR1 MNHNY and CDR2 SVGAGI (reference sequence).

CDR3: CSGKTRGTTDTQYF. The DNA of the CDR3 is TGCAGCGGAAAGACACGGGGGACCACAGATACGCAGTATTTT. The chain combines TRBV29-1 with TRBJ2-3; tentative D call: TRBD2 (6 bases). V gave up 7 bases and J gave up 2 bases, with 16 bases separating them. The CDR3 has 14 amino acids. Germline V gene lookup returns CDR1 SQVTM and CDR2 ANQGSEA.

In this sample, this clone turned up once. The J gene is TRBJ2-4, the V gene TRBV2; D may be TRBD2 (6 bases). The germline V and J ends were trimmed by 3 bases and 2 bases, with 8 bases remaining between them. In germline, CDR1 is SNHLY, CDR2 FYNNEI. The CDR3 contains 14 residues. The DNA of the CDR3 is TGTGCCAGCAGTGAGCGGGGCACCAAAAACATTCAGTACTTC. It yields the protein CASSERGTKNIQYF.

This clone was seen more than once but under ten times. The chain links TRBV2 to TRBJ2-3; 10 nucleotides agree with TRBD2. V gave up 7 bases and J gave up 2 bases; unmatched junction bases: 9. This CDR3 spans 16 amino acids. Germline V gene data show CDR1 as SNHLY and CDR2 as FYNNEI. CDR3 loop: CASKGVAGGSTDTQYF. The CDR3 DNA sequence: TGTGCCAGCAAGGGAGTAGCGGGAGGTTCCACAGATACGCAGTATTTT.

V gene TRBV14 combines with J gene TRBJ2-2; D call uncertain. Trimming removed 8 bases at V and 6 bases at J, with 13 bases between. Germline values: CDR1 SGHDN, CDR2 FVKESK. The CDR3 consists of 13 residues. CDR3 loop: CASRRTPAGELFF. The CDR3 coding sequence is TGTGCCAGCCGCCGAACTCCGGCCGGGGAGCTGTTTTTT.

This clone has just a few counts. This rearrangement joins TRBV4-3 to TRBJ1-6; a possible D gene is TRBD1 (5 bases). The CDR3 is made up of 14 amino acids. Per the germline V gene, CDR1 is LGHNA and CDR2 is YSLEER. V gave up 4 bases and J gave up 8 bases, with 12 bases separating them. The chain's CDR3 is CASSLGPGDSPLHF. For the CDR3, the DNA is TGCGCCAGCAGCCTAGGGCCGGGGGATTCACCCCTCCACTTT.

The chain is built from TRBV5-4 and TRBJ2-7; 9 bases fit TRBD1. Germline lookup yields CDR1 SGHNT and CDR2 YYREEE (reference sequence). This CDR3 is built from 15 residues. V was clipped by 0 bases and J by 5 bases; unmatched bases: 6. This CDR3 is CASSLDRDRVDEQYF. For the CDR3, the DNA is TGTGCCAGCAGCTTGGACCGGGACAGGGTCGACGAGCAGTACTTC.

The chain employs TRBV11-3 and TRBJ1-6; D might be TRBD1 (5 bases). Trimming removed 0 bases from V and 10 bases from J, with 13 bases in between. The CDR3 covers 15 residues. Germline lookup yields CDR1 SGHNT and CDR2 YENEEA. This CDR3 reads CASSLDTGGRSPLHF. Here the CDR3 DNA reads TGTGCCAGCAGCTTAGATACCGGGGGAAGATCACCCCTCCACTTT.

This clone was counted once. This may be a read error, as it is one base from a much larger clone. The chain has TRBV7-8 and TRBJ2-2; 9 bases line up with TRBD2. There are 15 residues in the CDR3. The ends lost 4 bases at V and 5 bases at J; junction bases unmatched: 5. Germline V lookup: CDR1 SGHVS, CDR2 FQNEAQ. Here the CDR3 reads CASSSRGGGTGELFF. The DNA of the CDR3 is TGTGCCAGCAGCTCCCGCGGGGGGGGGACCGGGGAGCTGTTTTTT.

The chain employs TRBV4-3 and TRBJ2-6, with D possibly matching TRBD1 (6 bases). V dropped 0 bases and J dropped 0 bases, with 6 bases sitting between them. CDR3 length: 16 residues. CDR1 is LGHNA, CDR2 YSLEER, per germline. CDR3 nucleotide sequence: TGCGCCAGCAGCCAAGAGACAGGCTCTGGGGCCAACGTCCTGACTTTC. Protein: CASSQETGSGANVLTF.

This chain connects TRBV5-4 to TRBJ2-7; 8 bases fit TRBD2. CDR3 size: 13 residues. V lost 2 bases to trimming and J lost 6 bases; unmatched junction nucleotides: 4. The germline gives CDR1 SGHNT, CDR2 YYREEE (reference sequence). DNA of the CDR3: TGTGCCAGCAGCTTCATAGCGGGACCCGAGCAGTACTTC. This gives the protein CASSFIAGPEQYF.

The chain links TRBV6-5 to TRBJ2-5; 7 bases fit TRBD2. The CDR3 runs 15 residues. Trimming took 5 bases from V and 1 from J; bases not matched to a gene: 7. From germline, CDR1 is MNHEY and CDR2 SVGAGI. The CDR3 sequence is CASSRGSYPQETQYF. The DNA for the CDR3 is TGTGCCAGCAGTCGCGGGAGCTACCCCCAAGAGACCCAGTACTTC.

This chain uses TRBV13 with TRBJ1-2; 8 bases map to TRBD1. The V gene's germline CDR1 is PRHDT and CDR2 FYEKMQ (reference sequence). V lost 1 base to trimming and J lost 8 bases; unmatched junction nucleotides: 6. This CDR3 is built from 14 residues. CDR3 in amino acids: CASSLAGTGPGYTF. The CDR3 DNA reads TGTGCCAGCAGCTTAGCCGGGACAGGCCCCGGCTACACCTTC.

The CDR3: CASSNAQENYGYTF. The DNA for the CDR3 is TGTGCCAGCAGTAACGCTCAGGAAAACTATGGCTACACCTTC. The rearrangement uses TRBV6-6 and TRBJ1-2; D uncertain. Trimming left V 5 bases short and J 2 bases short, with 12 bases between. CDR3 length equals 14 residues. The germline gives CDR1 MNHNY, CDR2 SVGAGI (reference sequence).

The V gene is TRBV5-1, the J gene TRBJ2-5; 10 nucleotides agree with TRBD2. The CDR3 covers 15 residues. CDR1 and CDR2 from the germline V gene are SGHRS and YFSETQ. The ends lost 3 bases at V and 5 bases at J; junction bases unmatched: 7. In nucleotides, the CDR3 is TGCGCCAGCAGCTCAATGAGCGGGAGGGGCGAGACCCAGTACTTC. Residues: CASSSMSGRGETQYF.

V is TRBV29-1 and J is TRBJ1-1; D is perhaps TRBD1 (5 bases). Germline values: CDR1 SQVTM, CDR2 ANQGSEA. The CDR3 is 11 residues long. V was clipped by 2 bases and J by 6 bases, with 7 bases between them. CDR3 loop: CSVEQGPEAFF. The CDR3 bases are TGCAGCGTTGAACAGGGCCCTGAAGCTTTCTTT.

The chain employs TRBV9 and TRBJ1-1; a weak D match, TRBD1 (5 bases). Trimming removed 0 bases at V and 0 bases at J, with 9 bases between. This CDR3 has 15 residues. The V gene's germline CDR1 is SGDLS and CDR2 YYNGEE. The CDR3 is CASSVDPDMNTEAFF. The CDR3 DNA follows: TGTGCCAGCAGCGTAGATCCGGACATGAACACTGAAGCTTTCTTT.

The J gene is TRBJ2-1, the V gene TRBV27; 15 bases line up with TRBD2. J gave up 0 bases and V 1 base, and 10 bases lay outside the gene matches. CDR1 and CDR2 from the germline V gene are MNHEY and SMNVEV (reference sequence). The CDR3 loop spans 21 amino acids. Here the CDR3 reads CASSLFQPGLAGGSSYNEQFF. For the CDR3, the DNA is TGTGCCAGCAGTTTATTCCAACCGGGACTAGCGGGAGGAAGCTCCTACAATGAGCAGTTCTTC.

The gene calls are TRBV19 and TRBJ2-3; D is perhaps TRBD2 (6 bases). This CDR3 is 18 amino acids long. The ends were cut back, 5 bases at V and 1 base at J, with 22 bases in the middle. CDR1 LNHDA and CDR2 SQIVND come from the germline V gene (reference sequence). CDR3 in amino acids: CASSHTPGTHIGTDTQYF. CDR3 nucleotide sequence: TGTGCCAGTAGTCACACGCCCGGGACTCACATTGGCACAGATACGCAGTATTTT.

The rearrangement joins TRBV9 to TRBJ1-5; tentative D call: TRBD1 (6 bases). From germline, CDR1 is SGDLS and CDR2 YYNGEE. Trimming left V 3 bases short and J 2 bases short, with 12 bases between. The CDR3 sequence is 15 residues long. The chain's CDR3 is CASSARGQGNQPQHF. CDR3 sequence (DNA): TGTGCCAGCAGCGCCCGGGGACAAGGCAATCAGCCCCAGCATTTT.

In this sample, this clone turned up once. The chain employs TRBV11-1 and TRBJ1-1, with D possibly being TRBD1 (6 bases). V lost 2 bases to trimming and J lost 8 bases, with 9 bases between them. Per germline, CDR1 SGHAT and CDR2 FQDESV (reference sequence). This CDR3 region has 12 residues. The CDR3: CASSLRTAEAFF. CDR3 nucleotide sequence: TGTGCCAGCAGCTTAAGGACAGCAGAAGCTTTCTTT.